Listed here are 21 T cell receptor beta chains from one sample, sequenced in a study of T cell responses to AZD1222 COVID-19 vaccine. Here immunoSEQ multiplex PCR was the method, and the copy in TCRdb shows in-frame clones only, minus some. The sample yields some 100,000 clones, about 88% seen once. The sample in question was peripheral blood, obtained on day 0 of AZD1222 vaccination. All receptors derive from an adult in good health.

The chain is built from TRBV11-3 and TRBJ2-3, with a tentative D call TRBD1 (6 bases). The CDR3 has 17 residues. Per the germline V gene, CDR1 is SGHNT and CDR2 is YENEEA. The germline V and J ends were trimmed by 4 bases and 1 base, with 18 bases remaining between them. The CDR3 is CASSWPSQGWGTDTQYF. The CDR3 coding sequence is TGTGCCAGCAGCTGGCCCAGCCAGGGGTGGGGCACAGATACGCAGTATTTT.

The rearrangement joins TRBV21-1 to TRBJ1-1. TRBV21-1 is listed as a pseudogene. The CDR3 consists of 13 residues. The CDR3 DNA reads TGTGCCAGCAGCAACCGGGATCGAGGGGAAGCTTTCTTT. It yields the protein CASSNRDRGEAFF.

The chain employs TRBV19 and TRBJ1-5; no clear D. Trimming removed 6 bases at V and 4 bases at J, with 19 bases between. Germline V gives CDR1 LNHDA, CDR2 SQIVND (reference sequence). This CDR3 has 16 amino acids. In nucleotides, the CDR3 is TGTGCCAGTAGCAACCCCGCAGGCTCCCGGAATCAGCCCCAGCATTTT. It yields the protein CASSNPAGSRNQPQHF.

The V gene is TRBV6-5, the J gene TRBJ1-2; 12 nucleotides match TRBD1. J was trimmed by 8 bases and V by 6 bases; bases with no gene match: 7. CDR1 and CDR2 from the germline V gene are MNHEY and SVGAGI. The CDR3 totals 14 residues. The CDR3 loop reads CASSWDRGLGGYTF. For the CDR3, the DNA is TGTGCCAGCAGCTGGGACAGGGGGCTGGGGGGCTACACCTTC.

The chain combines TRBV20-1 with TRBJ2-5, with 7 bases aligning to TRBD2. After removal of 3 bases from V and 5 bases from J, the junction contained 6 bases not matched to a gene. Germline assignment: CDR1 DFQATT and CDR2 SNEGSKA (reference sequence). There are 13 residues in the CDR3. CDR3 protein: CSASGRAGETQYF. As DNA, the CDR3 is TGCAGTGCTAGTGGGAGGGCCGGGGAGACCCAGTACTTC.

The rearrangement joins TRBV3-1 (or the pseudogene TRBV3-2) to TRBJ1-4; the D gene is possibly TRBD1 (6 bases). The germline V and J ends were trimmed by 0 bases and 7 bases, with 24 bases remaining between them. The germline V gene has CDR1 LGHDT and CDR2 YNNKEL (reference sequence). The CDR3 has 19 residues. CDR3 protein: CASSQDRSRGGLILEKLFF. Here the CDR3 DNA reads TGTGCCAGCAGCCAAGATCGTAGCAGGGGAGGGCTTATTCTTGAAAAACTGTTTTTT.

The gene calls are TRBV12-3 or TRBV12-4 and TRBJ2-1; D remains ambiguous. CDR3 size: 13 residues. V was shortened by 3 bases and J by 4 bases, with 7 bases between the two germline ends. Here the CDR3 reads CASSFAAYNEQFF. The CDR3 bases are TGTGCCAGCAGTTTCGCAGCTTACAATGAGCAGTTCTTC.

The chain combines TRBV5-5 with TRBJ1-1, with D perhaps TRBD1 (5 bases). Trimming pared 2 bases from V and 4 bases from J, leaving 15 bases between. Germline V gene lookup returns CDR1 SGHKS and CDR2 YYEKEE (reference sequence). The CDR3 extends over 15 amino acids. For the CDR3, the DNA is TGTGCCAGCAGCTTCTGGGACGGGCCGGGCACTGAAGCTTTCTTT. It translates to CASSFWDGPGTEAFF.

As DNA, the CDR3 is TGTGCCAGTGGCACAGGGCGGGTTTTCCATGAGCAGTTCTTC. Encoded protein: CASGTGRVFHEQFF. The V and J genes are TRBV19 and TRBJ2-1, with D perhaps TRBD1 (6 bases). Germline-derived CDR1 and CDR2 are LNHDA and SQIVND (reference sequence). V lost 8 bases to trimming and J lost 8 bases, with 19 bases between them. The CDR3 is made up of 14 amino acids.

The J gene is TRBJ2-6, the V gene TRBV7-2; 9 bases agree with TRBD2. This CDR3 is built from 19 residues. The ends lost 5 bases at V and 1 base at J; junction bases unmatched: 12. The germline V gene encodes CDR1 SGHTA and CDR2 FQGNSA. In DNA form, the CDR3 reads TGTGCCAGCAGCCGTCACGTTGCTAGCGGGGTGTCTGGGGCCAACGTCCTGACTTTC. Translation: CASSRHVASGVSGANVLTF.

The chain carries TRBV3-1 (or the pseudogene TRBV3-2) and TRBJ2-3; 8 nucleotides align to TRBD1. Germline V gives CDR1 LGHDT, CDR2 YNNKEL (reference sequence). This CDR3 contains 16 residues. The ends lost 0 bases at V and 0 bases at J; junction bases unmatched: 2. The CDR3 reads CASSQERTGSTDTQYF. The CDR3 DNA sequence: TGTGCCAGCAGCCAAGAAAGGACAGGGAGCACAGATACGCAGTATTTT.

This chain connects TRBV11-1 to TRBJ2-1; no clear D. Deletions cut 1 base from V and 6 bases from J, with 16 bases between. This CDR3 region has 16 residues. Germline V gene sequence: CDR1 SGHAT, CDR2 FQDESV (reference sequence). The CDR3 region has the DNA TGTGCCAGCAGCTTAGGGGTGGAACGGGCGTTCAATGAGCAGTTCTTC. Amino acids: CASSLGVERAFNEQFF.

V and J are TRBV11-2 and TRBJ2-7, with D perhaps TRBD1 or TRBD2 (5 bases each). Germline values: CDR1 SGHAT, CDR2 FQNNGV. The CDR3 runs to 17 residues. The V end lost 5 bases, the J end lost 4 bases, and 24 bases lay between the germline ends. In DNA, the CDR3 is TGTGCCAGCAGCCCCAAAGCCCCGGGGACCGCGCTTTACGAGCAGTACTTC. The encoded protein is CASSPKAPGTALYEQYF.

V and J are TRBV7-2 and TRBJ1-2, with a tentative D call TRBD1 (6 bases). Trimming pared 4 bases from V and 6 bases from J, leaving 15 bases between. CDR3 size: 14 residues. CDR1 and CDR2 from the germline V gene are SGHTA and FQGNSA. The CDR3 DNA reads as TGTGCCAGCAGCTCGTACGACAGGTCTCATGGCTACACCTTC. It specifies CASSSYDRSHGYTF.

The V and J genes are TRBV5-6 and TRBJ2-2; either TRBD1 or TRBD2 may fit D (5 bases each). CDR3 length: 14 amino acids. Per the germline V gene, CDR1 is SGHDT and CDR2 is YYEEEE. Trimming left V 4 bases short and J 2 bases short, with 9 bases between. The CDR3 DNA is TGTGCCAGCAGCACGGGACCCAACACCGGGGAGCTGTTTTTT. Translating gives CASSTGPNTGELFF.

This chain links TRBV9 with TRBJ2-2; TRBD1 agrees at 7 bases. Germline-derived CDR1 and CDR2 are SGDLS and YYNGEE. The J segment lost 7 bases and the V segment lost 3 bases, leaving 6 bases of the junction unmatched. The length of the CDR3 is 14 residues. The CDR3 here is CASSAGQTVGELFF. CDR3 nucleotide sequence: TGTGCCAGCAGCGCGGGACAGACGGTCGGGGAGCTGTTTTTT.

Note on this clone: One end of the junction varies from germline; a read error may be responsible. The chain joins TRBV7-2 to TRBJ2-7, with TRBD1 matching 9 bases. The CDR3 spans 14 residues. Germline CDR1 is SGHTA and CDR2 is FQGNSA. Here the CDR3 DNA reads TGTGCCAGCAGCTTATCCCCGAAACAGGGGGCCATGGGCTTC. Translating it yields CASSLSPKQGAMGF.

The chain joins TRBV2 to TRBJ2-1, with 9 positions matching TRBD2. V lost 9 bases, J lost 1 base, and 7 bases stayed unmatched. Germline CDR1 SNHLY, CDR2 FYNNEI. The length of the CDR3 is 15 residues. The CDR3 DNA is TGTGCCAGTAGACTAGCGGCCGTGTCCTACAATGAGCAGTTCTTC. This sequence encodes CASRLAAVSYNEQFF.

This sequence joins TRBV27 and TRBJ1-6; D unresolved. Trimming stripped 1 base from V and 10 bases from J, with 5 bases between. Germline assignment: CDR1 MNHEY and CDR2 SMNVEV (reference sequence). The CDR3 runs 12 residues. Here the CDR3 reads CASSLFGSPLHF. The CDR3 nucleotides are TGTGCCAGCAGTTTATTTGGGTCACCCCTCCACTTT.

The chain combines TRBV11-3 with TRBJ2-5; D ambiguous. CDR3 size: 14 residues. CDR1 is SGHNT and CDR2 is YENEEA in the germline V gene. V was shortened by 1 base and J by 4 bases, with 10 bases between the two germline ends. The CDR3 region is CASSLGTVPETQYF. The CDR3 DNA sequence: TGTGCCAGCAGCTTAGGGACGGTACCAGAGACCCAGTACTTC. The whole variable domain, filled in from reference TRBV11-3 and TRBJ2-5, reads EAGVVQSPRYKIIEKKQPVAFWCNPISGHNTLYWYLQNLGQGPELLIRYENEEAVDDSQLPKDRFSAERLKGVDSTLKIQPAELGDSAVYLCASSLGTVPETQYFGPGTRLLVL.

The chain uses TRBV12-5 and TRBJ2-3; 8 bases are a match to TRBD1. V was clipped by 5 bases and J by 7 bases; unmatched bases: 11. Germline CDR1 is LGHNT and CDR2 is FRNRAP. The CDR3 loop spans 15 amino acids. The DNA for the CDR3 is TGTGCTAGTGGTCTTTCCTCGACAGGGGCCTATACGCAGTATTTT. Translating it yields CASGLSSTGAYTQYF.